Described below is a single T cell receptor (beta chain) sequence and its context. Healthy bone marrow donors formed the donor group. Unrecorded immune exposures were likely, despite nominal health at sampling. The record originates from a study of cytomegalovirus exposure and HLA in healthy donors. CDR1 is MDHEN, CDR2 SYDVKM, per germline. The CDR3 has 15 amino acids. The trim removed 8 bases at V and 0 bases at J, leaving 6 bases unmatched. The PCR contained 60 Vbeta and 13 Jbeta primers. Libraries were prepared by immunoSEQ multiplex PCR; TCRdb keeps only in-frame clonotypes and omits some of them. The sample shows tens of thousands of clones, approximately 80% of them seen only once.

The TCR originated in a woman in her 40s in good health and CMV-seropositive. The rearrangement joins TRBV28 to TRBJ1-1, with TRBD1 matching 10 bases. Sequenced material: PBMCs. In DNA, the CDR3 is TGTGCCAGCTACGACAGGGGGCTCATGAACACTGAAGCTTTCTTT. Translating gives CASYDRGLMNTEAFF.